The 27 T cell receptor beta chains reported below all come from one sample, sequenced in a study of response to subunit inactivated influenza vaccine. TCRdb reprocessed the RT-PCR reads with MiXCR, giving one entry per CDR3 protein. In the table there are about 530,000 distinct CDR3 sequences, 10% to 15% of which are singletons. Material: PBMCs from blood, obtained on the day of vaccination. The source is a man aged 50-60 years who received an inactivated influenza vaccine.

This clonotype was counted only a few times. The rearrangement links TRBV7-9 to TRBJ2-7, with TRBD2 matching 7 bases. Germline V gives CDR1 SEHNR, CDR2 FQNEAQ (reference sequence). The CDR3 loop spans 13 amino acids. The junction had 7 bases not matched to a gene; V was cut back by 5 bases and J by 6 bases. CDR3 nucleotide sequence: TGTGCCAGCAGCGGGCGACTAGCAGGCGAGCAGTACTTC. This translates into CASSGRLAGEQYF.

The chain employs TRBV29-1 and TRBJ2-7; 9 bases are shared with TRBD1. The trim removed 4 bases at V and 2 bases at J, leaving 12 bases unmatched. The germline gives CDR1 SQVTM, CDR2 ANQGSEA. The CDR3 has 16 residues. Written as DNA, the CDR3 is TGCAGCGTTGTGTTAATTCGGGGACAGGGAGCCTACGAGCAGTACTTC. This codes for CSVVLIRGQGAYEQYF.

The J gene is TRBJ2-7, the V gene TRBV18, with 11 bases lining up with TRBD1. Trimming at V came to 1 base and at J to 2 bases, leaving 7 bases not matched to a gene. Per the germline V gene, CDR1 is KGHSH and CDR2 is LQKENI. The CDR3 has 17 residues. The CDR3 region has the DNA TGTGCCAGCTCACCACTTGGGCCGGGACAGGGGGCCTACGAGCAGTACTTC. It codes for CASSPLGPGQGAYEQYF.

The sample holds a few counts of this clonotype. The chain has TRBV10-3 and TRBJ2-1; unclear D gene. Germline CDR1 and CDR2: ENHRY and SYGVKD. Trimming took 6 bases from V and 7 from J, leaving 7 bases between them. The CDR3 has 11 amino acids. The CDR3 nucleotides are TGTGCCATCAGATTTGGGAATGAGCAGTTCTTC. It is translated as CAIRFGNEQFF.

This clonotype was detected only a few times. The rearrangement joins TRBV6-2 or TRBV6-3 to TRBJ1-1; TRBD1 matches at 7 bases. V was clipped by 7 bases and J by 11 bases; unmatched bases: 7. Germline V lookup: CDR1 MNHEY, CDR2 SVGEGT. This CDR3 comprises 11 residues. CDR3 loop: CASTDRVRAFF. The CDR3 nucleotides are TGTGCCAGCACTGACAGGGTCCGGGCTTTCTTT.

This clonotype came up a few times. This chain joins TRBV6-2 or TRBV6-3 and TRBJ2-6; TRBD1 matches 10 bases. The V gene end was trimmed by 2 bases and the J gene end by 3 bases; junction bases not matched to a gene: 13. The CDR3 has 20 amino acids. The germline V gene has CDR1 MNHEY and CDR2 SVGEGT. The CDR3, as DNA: TGTGCCAGCAGTTACCGTAGGGGACAGGGGCTTTACTTTGGGGCCAACGTCCTGACTTTC. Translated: CASSYRRGQGLYFGANVLTF.

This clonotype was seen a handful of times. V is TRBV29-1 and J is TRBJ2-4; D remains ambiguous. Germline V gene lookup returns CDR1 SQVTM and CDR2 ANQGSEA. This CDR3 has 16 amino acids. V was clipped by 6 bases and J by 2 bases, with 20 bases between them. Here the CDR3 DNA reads TGCAGCGTGCCAAGGCCCAGGCAGAAGACCAAAAACATTCAGTACTTC. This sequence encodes CSVPRPRQKTKNIQYF.

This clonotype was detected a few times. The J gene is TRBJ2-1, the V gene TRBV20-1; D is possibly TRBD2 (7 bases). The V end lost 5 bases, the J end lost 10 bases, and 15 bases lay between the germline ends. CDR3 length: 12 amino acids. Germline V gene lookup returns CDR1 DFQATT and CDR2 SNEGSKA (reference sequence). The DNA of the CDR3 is TGCAGTGCTGGGGGGGGCCGTTCCGAGCAGTTCTTC. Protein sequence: CSAGGGRSEQFF.

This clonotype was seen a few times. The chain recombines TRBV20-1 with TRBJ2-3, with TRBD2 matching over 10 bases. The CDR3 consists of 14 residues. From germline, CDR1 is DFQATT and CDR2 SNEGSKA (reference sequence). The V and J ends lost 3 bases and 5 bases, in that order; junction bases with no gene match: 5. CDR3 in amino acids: CSARKLAGVDTQYF. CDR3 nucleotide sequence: TGCAGTGCTAGGAAGCTAGCGGGAGTAGATACGCAGTATTTT.

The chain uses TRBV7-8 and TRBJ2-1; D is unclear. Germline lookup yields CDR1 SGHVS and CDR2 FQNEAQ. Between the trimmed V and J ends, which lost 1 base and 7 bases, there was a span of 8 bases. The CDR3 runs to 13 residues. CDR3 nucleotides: TGTGCCAGCAGCTTAGAACAGCTAAATGAGCAGTTCTTC. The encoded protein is CASSLEQLNEQFF.

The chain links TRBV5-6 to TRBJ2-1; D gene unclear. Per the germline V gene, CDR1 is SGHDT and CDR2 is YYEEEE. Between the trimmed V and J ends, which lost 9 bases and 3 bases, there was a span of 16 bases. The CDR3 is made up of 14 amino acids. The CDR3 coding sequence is TGTGCCATGAGCCCCCCGCTTTACTACAATGAGCAGTTCTTC. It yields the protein CAMSPPLYYNEQFF.

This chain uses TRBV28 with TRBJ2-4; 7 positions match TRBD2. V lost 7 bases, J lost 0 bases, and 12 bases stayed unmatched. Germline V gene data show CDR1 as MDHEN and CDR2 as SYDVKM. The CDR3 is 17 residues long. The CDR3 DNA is TGTGCCAGCACTGCAGATACTAGCGCACTAGCCAAAAACATTCAGTACTTC. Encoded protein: CASTADTSALAKNIQYF.

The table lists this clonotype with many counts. CDR3 amino acids: CASRGTTDTQYF. The CDR3 DNA follows: TGTGCCAGCAGGGGGACGACAGATACGCAGTATTTT. V is TRBV12-3 or TRBV12-4 and J is TRBJ2-3; D is tentatively TRBD1 or TRBD2 (5 bases each). Trimming removed 6 bases from V and 3 bases from J, with 7 bases in between. This CDR3 has 12 residues.

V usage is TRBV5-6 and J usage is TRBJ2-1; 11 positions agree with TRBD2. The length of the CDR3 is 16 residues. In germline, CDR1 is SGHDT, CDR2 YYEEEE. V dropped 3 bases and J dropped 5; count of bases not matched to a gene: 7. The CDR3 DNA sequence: TGTGCCAGCAGCTCAGGCGGGACTAGCGGAGACAATGAGCAGTTCTTC. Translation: CASSSGGTSGDNEQFF. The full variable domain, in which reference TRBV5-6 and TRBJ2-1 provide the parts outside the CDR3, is DAGVTQSPTHLIKTRGQQVTLRCSPKSGHDTVSWYQQALGQGPQFIFQYYEEEERQRGNFPDRFSGHQFPNYSSELNVNALLLGDSALYLCASSSGGTSGDNEQFFGPGTRLTVL.

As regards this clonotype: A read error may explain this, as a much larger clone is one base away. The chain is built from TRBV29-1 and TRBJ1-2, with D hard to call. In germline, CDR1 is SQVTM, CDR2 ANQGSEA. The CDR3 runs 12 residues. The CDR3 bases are TGCAGCGTTGTTAGTCAGTACTATGGCAACACCTTC. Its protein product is CSVVSQYYGNTF. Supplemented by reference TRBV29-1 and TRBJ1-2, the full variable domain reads SAVISQKPSRDICQRGTSLTIQCQVDSQVTMMFWYRQQPGQSLTLIATANQGSEATYESGFVIDKFPISRPNLTFSTLTVSNMSPEDSSIYLCSVVSQYYGNTFGSGTRLTVV.

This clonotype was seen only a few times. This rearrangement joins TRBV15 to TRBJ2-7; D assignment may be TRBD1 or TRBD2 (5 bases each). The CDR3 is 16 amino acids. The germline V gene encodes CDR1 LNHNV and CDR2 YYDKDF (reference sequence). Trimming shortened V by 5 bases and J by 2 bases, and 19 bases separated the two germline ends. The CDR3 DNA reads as TGTGCCACCAGCTCCAGGCCCTGGGACGGTACCTACGAGCAGTACTTC. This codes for CATSSRPWDGTYEQYF. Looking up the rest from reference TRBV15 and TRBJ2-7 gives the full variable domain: DAMVIQNPRYQVTQFGKPVTLSCSQTLNHNVMYWYQQKSSQAPKLLFHYYDKDFNNEADTPDNFQSRRPNTSFCFLDIRSPGLGDTAMYLCATSSRPWDGTYEQYFGPGTRLTVT.

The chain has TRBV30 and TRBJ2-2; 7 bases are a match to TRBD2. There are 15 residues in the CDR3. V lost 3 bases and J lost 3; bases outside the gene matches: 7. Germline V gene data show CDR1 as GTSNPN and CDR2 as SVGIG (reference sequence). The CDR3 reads CAWRARGVDTGELFF. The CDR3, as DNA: TGTGCCTGGAGGGCCCGGGGGGTCGACACCGGGGAGCTGTTTTTT.

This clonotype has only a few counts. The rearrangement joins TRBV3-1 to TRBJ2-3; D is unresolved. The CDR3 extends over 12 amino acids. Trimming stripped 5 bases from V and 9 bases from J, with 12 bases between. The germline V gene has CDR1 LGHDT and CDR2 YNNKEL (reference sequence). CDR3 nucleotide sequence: TGTGCCAGCAGCTACCTAGGGAACACGCAGTATTTT. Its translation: CASSYLGNTQYF.

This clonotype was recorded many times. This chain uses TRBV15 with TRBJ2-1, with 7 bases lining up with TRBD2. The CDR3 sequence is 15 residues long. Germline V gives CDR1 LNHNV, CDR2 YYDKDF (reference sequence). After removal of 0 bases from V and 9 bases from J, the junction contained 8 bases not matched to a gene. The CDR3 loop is CATSRDRGLVFEQFF. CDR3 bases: TGTGCCACCAGCAGAGATCGAGGACTAGTTTTTGAGCAGTTCTTC.

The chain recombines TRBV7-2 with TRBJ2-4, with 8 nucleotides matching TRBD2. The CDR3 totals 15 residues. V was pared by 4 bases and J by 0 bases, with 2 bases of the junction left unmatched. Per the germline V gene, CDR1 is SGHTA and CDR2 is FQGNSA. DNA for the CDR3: TGTGCCAGCAGCTCGGGGGGGATAGCCAAAAACATTCAGTACTTC. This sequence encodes CASSSGGIAKNIQYF.

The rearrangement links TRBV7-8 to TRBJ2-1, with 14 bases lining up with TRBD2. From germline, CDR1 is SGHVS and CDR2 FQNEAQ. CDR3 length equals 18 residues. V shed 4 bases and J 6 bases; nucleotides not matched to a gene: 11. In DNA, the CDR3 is TGTGCCAGCAGCTACGACAGACTAGCGGGAGGGCCTTTCAATGAGCAGTTCTTC. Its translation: CASSYDRLAGGPFNEQFF. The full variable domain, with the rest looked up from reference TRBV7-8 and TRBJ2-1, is GAGVSQSPRYKVAKRGQDVALRCDPISGHVSLFWYQQALGQGPEFLTYFQNEAQLDKSGLPSDRFFAERPEGSVSTLKIQRTQQEDSAVYLCASSYDRLAGGPFNEQFFGPGTRLTVL.

CDR3 amino acids: CASSAMGEQFF. CDR3 coding DNA: TGTGCCAGCAGTGCCATGGGCGAGCAGTTCTTC. The J gene is TRBJ2-1, the V gene TRBV2; D ambiguous. The V end was cut by 4 bases, the J end by 10 bases, with 8 bases between. Germline values: CDR1 SNHLY, CDR2 FYNNEI. The CDR3 contains 11 residues.

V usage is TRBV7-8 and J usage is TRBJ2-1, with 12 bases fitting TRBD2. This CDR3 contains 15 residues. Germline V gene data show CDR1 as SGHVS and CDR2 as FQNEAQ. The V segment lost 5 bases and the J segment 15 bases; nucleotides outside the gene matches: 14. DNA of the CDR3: TGTGCCAGCAGCCCGCGGACTAGCGGGGCCCCCACGGGGTTCTTC. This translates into CASSPRTSGAPTGFF.

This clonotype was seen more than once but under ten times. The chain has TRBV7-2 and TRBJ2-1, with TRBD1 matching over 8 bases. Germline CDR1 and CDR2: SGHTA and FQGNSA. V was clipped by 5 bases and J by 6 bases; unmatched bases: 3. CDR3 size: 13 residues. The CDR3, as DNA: TGTGCCAGCAGCGACAGGGGCCCCAATGAGCAGTTCTTC. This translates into CASSDRGPNEQFF.

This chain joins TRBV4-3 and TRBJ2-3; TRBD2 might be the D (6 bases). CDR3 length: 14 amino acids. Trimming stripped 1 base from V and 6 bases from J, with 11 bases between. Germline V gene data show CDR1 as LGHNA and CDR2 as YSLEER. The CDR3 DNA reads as TGCGCCAGCAGCCAAGTAGGAGGGCTGGATACGCAGTATTTT. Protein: CASSQVGGLDTQYF.

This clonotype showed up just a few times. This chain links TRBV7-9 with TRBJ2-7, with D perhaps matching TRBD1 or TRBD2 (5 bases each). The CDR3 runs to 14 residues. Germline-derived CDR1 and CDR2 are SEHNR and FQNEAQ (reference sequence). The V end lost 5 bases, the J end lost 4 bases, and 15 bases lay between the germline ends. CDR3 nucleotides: TGTGCCAGCAGCGGACGGGACGTGGGGTACGAGCAGTACTTC. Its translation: CASSGRDVGYEQYF.

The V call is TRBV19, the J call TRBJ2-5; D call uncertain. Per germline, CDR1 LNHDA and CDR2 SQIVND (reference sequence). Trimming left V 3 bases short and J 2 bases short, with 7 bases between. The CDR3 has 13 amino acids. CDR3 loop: CASSIGGQETQYF. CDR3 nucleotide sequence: TGTGCCAGTAGTATCGGTGGTCAAGAGACCCAGTACTTC.